This TCR beta chain was sequenced during a study of T-cell reconstitution after alpha-beta-depleted transplantation in children. Library preparation (for TCRbeta) was performed with unique molecular identifiers. TCRdb ran MiXCR on the PCR reads and lists one entry per CDR3 protein. The table lists about 980,000 distinct CDR3 sequences, about 29% of them singletons. CDR3 length: 12 amino acids. V was clipped by 3 bases and J by 7 bases, with 9 bases between them. This specimen was PBMCs, mostly from graft donor cells, taken 360 days after TCRalphabeta/CD19-depleted stem cell transplant. V is TRBV12-3 or TRBV12-4 and J is TRBJ1-1; no definite D call. This TCR was sampled from a boy under three years old who had a stem cell transplant for SCID, so the T cells may come from the graft donor. DNA of the CDR3: TGTGCCAGCAGTTTCAGCGGAATTGAAGCTTTCTTT. This translates into CASSFSGIEAFF.